Shown below are 14 T cell receptor beta chains from a single sample sequenced in a study of metastatic and nonmetastatic thyroid tumors. No treatment of any kind had been given to any patient before thyroid surgery. TCRdb recomputed clones from the PCR reads via MiXCR. The sample comprises over 30,000 clones, about 15% of which are singletons, and around 19% rests with the top ten. The sequencing sample was made of blood. Receptors originate from a male donor with papillary thyroid cancer or a benign thyroid nodule (not recorded which). Some clones in this sample may be carry-over from other donors' samples.

This clone was observed at least ten times. This rearrangement joins TRBV5-5 to TRBJ2-3; the D gene is possibly TRBD2 (6 bases). The CDR3 extends over 19 amino acids. Trimming stripped 6 bases from V and 0 bases from J, with 26 bases between. Germline V gene lookup returns CDR1 SGHKS and CDR2 YYEKEE (reference sequence). As DNA, the CDR3 is TGTGCCAGCACCTCGGCGGGGACTGGCTCACCTCCTAGCACAGATACGCAGTATTTT. Protein sequence: CASTSAGTGSPPSTDTQYF.

Turning to this clone: This clone may be a read error of a much larger clone one base away. This chain joins TRBV6-1 and TRBJ2-7; the D gene is possibly TRBD2 (5 bases). Germline-derived CDR1 and CDR2 are MNHNS and SASEGT. The V and J ends lost 7 bases and 3 bases respectively, with 19 bases between them. CDR3 size: 15 residues. The CDR3 protein is CASIPGVNGIYEQYF. The CDR3 DNA follows: TGTGCCAGCATCCCCGGGGTAAACGGGATCTACGAGCAGTACTTC.

This clone has a count of ten or more. The chain uses TRBV5-6 and TRBJ2-1; tentatively, D is TRBD1 (6 bases). The CDR3 extends over 12 amino acids. Trimming took 4 bases from V and 8 from J, leaving 10 bases between them. Germline CDR1 and CDR2: SGHDT and YYEEEE. CDR3 residues: CASSQGLDEQFF. CDR3 coding DNA: TGTGCCAGCAGCCAGGGGTTGGATGAGCAGTTCTTC.

This clone came up many times. V usage is TRBV10-3 and J usage is TRBJ1-1; 7 bases line up with TRBD1. The germline V gene has CDR1 ENHRY and CDR2 SYGVKD. The CDR3 length is 13 residues. Unmatched junction bases numbered 6, after V lost 10 bases and J lost 1 base. CDR3 in amino acids: CATTTGENTEAFF. The DNA of the CDR3 is TGTGCCACCACCACAGGGGAGAACACTGAAGCTTTCTTT.

This clone was counted many times. This chain joins TRBV30 and TRBJ1-2; D gene ambiguous. V gave up 6 bases and J gave up 8 bases, with 22 bases separating them. The germline V gene has CDR1 GTSNPN and CDR2 SVGIG (reference sequence). This CDR3 has 14 residues. CDR3 nucleotide sequence: TGTGCCTGCCCTACTCCACCGGGTTTTCGGGGCTACACCTTC. It is translated as CACPTPPGFRGYTF. The full variable domain, with the rest looked up from reference TRBV30 and TRBJ1-2, is SQTIHQWPATLVQPVGSPLSLECTVEGTSNPNLYWYRQAAGRGLQLLFYSVGIGQISSEVPQNLSASRPQDRQFILSSKKLLLSDSGFYLCACPTPPGFRGYTFGSGTRLTVV.

This clone showed up many times. V and J are TRBV2 and TRBJ2-7, with TRBD2 matching over 10 bases. The CDR3 runs to 15 residues. CDR1 and CDR2 from the germline V gene are SNHLY and FYNNEI. V lost 7 bases, J lost 0 bases, and 6 bases stayed unmatched. The CDR3 loop is CASMGGLANSYEQYF. Here the CDR3 DNA reads TGTGCCAGCATGGGGGGACTAGCGAACTCCTACGAGCAGTACTTC.

This clone was counted many times. The gene calls are TRBV5-1 and TRBJ2-3; the D gene is possibly TRBD1 (5 bases). V was shortened by 4 bases and J by 2 bases, with 14 bases between the two germline ends. CDR1 is SGHRS, CDR2 YFSETQ, per germline. This CDR3 contains 15 residues. The CDR3 sequence is CASSPQTEATDTQYF. The CDR3 bases are TGCGCCAGCAGCCCCCAGACAGAAGCCACAGATACGCAGTATTTT.

Details on this clone: A much larger clonotype is one base distant, so this may be a read error. The genes are TRBV5-6 and TRBJ2-1, with 9 nucleotides matching TRBD2. V trimming: 3 bases; J trimming: 6 bases; junction bases outside the gene matches: 13. Germline CDR1 SGHDT, CDR2 YYEEEE. This CDR3 has 17 amino acids. CDR3 nucleotides: TGTGCCAGCAGCTCCGTTGGGGCTAGCGGGACATGCAATGAGCAGTTCTTC. It codes for CASSSVGASGTCNEQFF.

Many counts were recorded for this clone. This may be a read error, as it is one base from a much larger clone. The chain has TRBV6-6 and TRBJ2-7, with 8 bases identical to TRBD1. Germline loops: CDR1 MNHNY, CDR2 SVGAGI (reference sequence). V dropped 4 bases and J dropped 13; count of bases not matched to a gene: 21. CDR3 size: 16 residues. This CDR3 reads CASSSTSTGDLPLGYF. DNA for the CDR3: TGTGCCAGCAGTTCTACTTCGACAGGGGACCTGCCACTCGGTTACTTC.

In regard to this clone: One end of the junction is discordant with germline, which a read error may explain. The chain carries TRBV6-2 or TRBV6-3 and TRBJ2-2; D may be TRBD1 (5 bases). This CDR3 comprises 15 residues. Germline V gene lookup returns CDR1 MNHEY and CDR2 SVGEGT. The CDR3: CASSAQAPGTVELFF. The CDR3 coding sequence is TGTGCCAGCAGTGCACAGGCTCCAGGCACCGTGGAGCTGTTTTTT.

This clone has at least ten counts. This chain links TRBV4-3 with TRBJ2-1; no clear D gene. V lost 0 bases to trimming and J lost 0 bases, with 6 bases between them. Germline V CDR1 and CDR2: LGHNA, YSLEER. This CDR3 has 15 amino acids. This CDR3 reads CASSQETRSYNEQFF. The CDR3 coding sequence is TGCGCCAGCAGCCAAGAGACCCGCTCCTACAATGAGCAGTTCTTC.

Ten or more counts support this clone. V is TRBV20-1 and J is TRBJ2-5, with D unresolved. V was clipped by 0 bases and J by 0 bases, with 5 bases between them. CDR3 length: 13 amino acids. CDR1 is DFQATT, CDR2 SNEGSKA, per germline (reference sequence). The CDR3 sequence is CSARDLYQETQYF. CDR3 bases: TGCAGTGCTAGAGATCTGTACCAAGAGACCCAGTACTTC.

This clone showed up many times. The chain couples TRBV7-2 to TRBJ2-7; D not certain. V dropped 1 base and J dropped 5 bases, with 6 bases sitting between them. The CDR3 totals 12 residues. Germline values: CDR1 SGHTA, CDR2 FQGNSA. The CDR3 reads CASSLDLDEQYF. As DNA, the CDR3 is TGTGCCAGCAGCTTAGACTTGGACGAGCAGTACTTC. Together with reference TRBV7-2 and TRBJ2-7, the CDR3 gives the full variable domain: GAGVSQSPSNKVTEKGKDVELRCDPISGHTALYWYRQSLGQGLEFLIYFQGNSAPDKSGLPSDRFSAERTGGSVSTLTIQRTQQEDSAVYLCASSLDLDEQYFGPGTRLTVT.

This clone was observed at least ten times. One end of the junction is discordant with germline, which a read error may explain. The CDR3 bases are TGTGCCAGCACCTTACTAGCGGGAGGAGATACGCAGTATTTT. It codes for CASTLLAGGDTQYF. The genes are TRBV7-9 and TRBJ2-3, with 12 bases identical to TRBD2. The CDR3 is made up of 14 amino acids. Germline V CDR1 and CDR2: SEHNR, FQNEAQ (reference sequence).